The following is a TCR beta chain sequence with its context. Its antigen is not known. This record comes from a study of cytomegalovirus exposure and HLA in healthy donors. Broader study findings: In a later analysis, TCR beta V- and J-gene trimming showed a link to a missense DCLRE1C variant. A later analysis associated approximately 17,000 TCR beta sequences with HLA alleles at a 0.05 false discovery rate. Rates of TCR association differed by HLA locus in a later analysis, with DRB1 highest and HLA-C lowest.

The PCR employed 60 Vbeta primers together with 13 Jbeta primers. Measured with immunoSEQ multiplex PCR; TCRdb has only the in-frame clones, and not every one. The sample carries 60,000 to 70,000 clones, about four fifths recorded once. The V gene's germline CDR1 is SQVTM and CDR2 ANQGSEA. The CDR3 length is 15 residues. V lost 6 bases to trimming and J lost 2 bases; unmatched junction nucleotides: 10. The V and J genes are TRBV29-1 and TRBJ1-3; 7 bases agree with TRBD1. The source of this sequence is a man between 18 and 29 years old in good health and CMV-seropositive. The specimen was PBMCs. The CDR3 DNA reads as TGCAGCGTAAGATCCGGGACAGAGGCTGGAAACACCATATATTTT. Translated: CSVRSGTEAGNTIYF.